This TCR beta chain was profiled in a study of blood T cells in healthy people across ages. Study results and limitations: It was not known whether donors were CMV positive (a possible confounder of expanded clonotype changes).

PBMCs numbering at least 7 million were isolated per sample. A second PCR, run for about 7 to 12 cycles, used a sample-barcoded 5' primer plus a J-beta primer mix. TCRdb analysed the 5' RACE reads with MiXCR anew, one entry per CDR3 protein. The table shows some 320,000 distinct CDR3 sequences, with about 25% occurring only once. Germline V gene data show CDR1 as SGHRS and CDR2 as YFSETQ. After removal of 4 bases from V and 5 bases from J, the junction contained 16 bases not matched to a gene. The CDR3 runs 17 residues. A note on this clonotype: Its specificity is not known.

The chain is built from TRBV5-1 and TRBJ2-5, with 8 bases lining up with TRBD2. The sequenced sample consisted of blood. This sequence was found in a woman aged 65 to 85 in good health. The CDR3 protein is CASSSASYSGGLETQYF. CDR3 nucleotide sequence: TGCGCCAGCAGCAGCGCTAGTTATTCGGGGGGGCTTGAGACCCAGTACTTC. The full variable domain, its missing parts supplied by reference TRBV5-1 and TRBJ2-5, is KAGVTQTPRYLIKTRGQQVTLSCSPISGHRSVSWYQQTPGQGLQFLFEYFSETQRNKGNFPGRFSGRQFSNSRSEMNVSTLELGDSALYLCASSSASYSGGLETQYFGPGTRLLVL.